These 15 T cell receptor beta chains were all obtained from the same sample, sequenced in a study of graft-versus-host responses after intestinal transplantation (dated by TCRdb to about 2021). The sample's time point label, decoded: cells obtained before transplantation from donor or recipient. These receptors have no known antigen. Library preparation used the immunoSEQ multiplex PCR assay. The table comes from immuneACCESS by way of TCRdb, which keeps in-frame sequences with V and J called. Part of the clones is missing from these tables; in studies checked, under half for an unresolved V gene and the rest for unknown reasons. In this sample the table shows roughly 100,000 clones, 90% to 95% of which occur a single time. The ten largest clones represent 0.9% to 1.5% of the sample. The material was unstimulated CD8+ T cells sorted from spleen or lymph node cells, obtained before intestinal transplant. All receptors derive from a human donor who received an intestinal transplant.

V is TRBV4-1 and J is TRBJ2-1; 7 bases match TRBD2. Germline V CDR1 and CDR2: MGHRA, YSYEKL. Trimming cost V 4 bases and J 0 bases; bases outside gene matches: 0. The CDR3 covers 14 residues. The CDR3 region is CASSPGGSYNEQFF. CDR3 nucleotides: TGCGCCAGCAGCCCGGGGGGCTCCTACAATGAGCAGTTCTTC.

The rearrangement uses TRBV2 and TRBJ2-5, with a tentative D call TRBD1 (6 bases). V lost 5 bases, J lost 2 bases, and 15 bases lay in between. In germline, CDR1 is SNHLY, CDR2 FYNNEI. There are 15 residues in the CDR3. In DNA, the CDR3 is TGTGCCAGCAGTAGGGAGCAGGACAGACAAGAGACCCAGTACTTC. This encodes CASSREQDRQETQYF. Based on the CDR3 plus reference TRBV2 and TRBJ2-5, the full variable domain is EPEVTQTPSHQVTQMGQEVILRCVPISNHLYFYWYRQILGQKVEFLVSFYNNEISEKSEIFDDQFSVERPDGSNFTLKIRSTKLEDSAMYFCASSREQDRQETQYFGPGTRLLVL.

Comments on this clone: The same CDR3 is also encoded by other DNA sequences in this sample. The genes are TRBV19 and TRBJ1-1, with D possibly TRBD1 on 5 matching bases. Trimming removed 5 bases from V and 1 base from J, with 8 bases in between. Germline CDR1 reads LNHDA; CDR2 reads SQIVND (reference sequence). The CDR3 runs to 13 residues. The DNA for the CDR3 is TGTGCCAGTAGTTTAGGGGCGAACACTGAAGCTTTCTTT. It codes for CASSLGANTEAFF.

The CDR3 reads CASSLYQSYNEQFF. The DNA of the CDR3 is TGTGCCAGCAGCTTGTACCAGAGCTACAATGAGCAGTTCTTC. The chain carries TRBV13 and TRBJ2-1; D call uncertain. Between the trimmed V and J ends, which lost 3 bases and 3 bases, there was a span of 9 bases. There are 14 residues in the CDR3. CDR1 and CDR2 (germline): PRHDT, FYEKMQ (reference sequence).

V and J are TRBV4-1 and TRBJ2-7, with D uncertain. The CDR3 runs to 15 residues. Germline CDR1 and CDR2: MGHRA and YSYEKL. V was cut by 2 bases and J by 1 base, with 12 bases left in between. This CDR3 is CASSQRVPSSYEQYF. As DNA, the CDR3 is TGCGCCAGCAGCCAACGGGTCCCCTCATCCTACGAGCAGTACTTC.

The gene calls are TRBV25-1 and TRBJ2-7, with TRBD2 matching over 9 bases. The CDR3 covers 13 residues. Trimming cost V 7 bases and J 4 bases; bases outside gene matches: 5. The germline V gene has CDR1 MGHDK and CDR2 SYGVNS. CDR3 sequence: CASMASGVYEQYF. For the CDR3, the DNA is TGTGCCAGCATGGCTAGCGGGGTTTACGAGCAGTACTTC.

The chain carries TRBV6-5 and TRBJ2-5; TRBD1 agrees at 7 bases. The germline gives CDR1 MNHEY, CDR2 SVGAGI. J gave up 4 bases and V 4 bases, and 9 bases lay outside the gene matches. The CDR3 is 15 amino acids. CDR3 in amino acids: CASSLNRGMVETQYF. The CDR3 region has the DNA TGTGCCAGCAGTTTAAACAGGGGCATGGTAGAGACCCAGTACTTC.

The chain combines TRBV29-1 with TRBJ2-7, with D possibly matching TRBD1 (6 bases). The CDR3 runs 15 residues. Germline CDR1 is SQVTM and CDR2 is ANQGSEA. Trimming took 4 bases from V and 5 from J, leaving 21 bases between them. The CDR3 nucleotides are TGCAGCGTTGTGGTTAGGACAGAACCTTTTAACGAGCAGTACTTC. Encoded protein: CSVVVRTEPFNEQYF.

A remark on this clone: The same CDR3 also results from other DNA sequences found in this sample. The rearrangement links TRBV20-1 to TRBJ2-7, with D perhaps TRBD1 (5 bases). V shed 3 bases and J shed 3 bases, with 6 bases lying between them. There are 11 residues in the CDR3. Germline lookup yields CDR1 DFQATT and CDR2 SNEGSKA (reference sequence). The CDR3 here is CSARQGYEQYF. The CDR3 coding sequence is TGCAGTGCTAGGCAGGGCTACGAGCAGTACTTC.

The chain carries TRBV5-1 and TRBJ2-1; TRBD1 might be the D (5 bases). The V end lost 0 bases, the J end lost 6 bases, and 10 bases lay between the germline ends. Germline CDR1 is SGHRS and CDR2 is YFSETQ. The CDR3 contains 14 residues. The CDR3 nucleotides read TGCGCCAGCAGCTTGGCCGCCAGGGCCAATGAGCAGTTCTTC. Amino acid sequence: CASSLAARANEQFF.

CDR3 protein: CASSSGTGELEQYF. In DNA, the CDR3 is TGTGCCAGCAGCTCTGGGACAGGGGAACTCGAGCAGTACTTC. The chain recombines TRBV11-3 with TRBJ2-7, with 10 bases lining up with TRBD1. From germline, CDR1 is SGHNT and CDR2 YENEEA. The CDR3 spans 14 residues. J was trimmed by 6 bases and V by 4 bases; bases with no gene match: 6.

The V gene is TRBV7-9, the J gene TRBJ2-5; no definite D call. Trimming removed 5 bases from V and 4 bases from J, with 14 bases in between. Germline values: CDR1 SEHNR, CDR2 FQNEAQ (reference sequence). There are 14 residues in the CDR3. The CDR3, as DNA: TGTGCCAGCAGCCCCCTAGGGATCACAGAGACCCAGTACTTC. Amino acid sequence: CASSPLGITETQYF.

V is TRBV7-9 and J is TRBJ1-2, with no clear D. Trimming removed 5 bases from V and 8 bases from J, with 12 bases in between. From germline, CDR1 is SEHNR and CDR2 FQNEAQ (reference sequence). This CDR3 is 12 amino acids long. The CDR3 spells CASSQESGGYTF. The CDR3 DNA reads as TGTGCCAGCAGCCAGGAGTCAGGAGGCTACACCTTC.

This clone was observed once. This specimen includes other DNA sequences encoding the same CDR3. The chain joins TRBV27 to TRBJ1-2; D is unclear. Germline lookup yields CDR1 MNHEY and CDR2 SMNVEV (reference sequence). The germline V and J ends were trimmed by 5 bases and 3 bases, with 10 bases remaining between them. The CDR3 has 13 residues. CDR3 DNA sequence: TGTGCCAGCAGTGCCGGACCGTACTATGGCTACACCTTC. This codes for CASSAGPYYGYTF.

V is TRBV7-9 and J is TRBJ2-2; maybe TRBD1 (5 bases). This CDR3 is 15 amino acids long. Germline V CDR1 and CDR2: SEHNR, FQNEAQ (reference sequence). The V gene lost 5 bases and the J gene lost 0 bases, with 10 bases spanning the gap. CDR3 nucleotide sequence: TGTGCCAGCAGCGACCGACAGACGAACACCGGGGAGCTGTTTTTT. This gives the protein CASSDRQTNTGELFF.